This T cell receptor beta chain was found in a study of blood T cell repertoires in COVID-19 (dated by TCRdb to the early 2020s). Study-wide context: Samples covering the acute and convalescent phases of COVID-19 were provided by collaborators in the United States, Italy and Spain. The material from the prospective study consisted of cDNA or gDNA derived from T cells, B-cell-depleted T cells, or PBMCs. Subjects who had been exposed to COVID-19, were actively infected with it, or had recovered from it provided the deeply sampled blood TCRbeta repertoires that made up the dataset. The repertoires were made available in a free public database intended to serve as a resource for research on the immune response to SARS-CoV-2. The samples were drawn from the first 160 participants of the ongoing ImmuneRACE study and from over a thousand subjects provided by 6 global collaborators. The sample metadata nearly always contained a de-identified subject ID, COVID-19 status, age in years and sex. Where HLA class I and class II types were available, the types were taken from metadata supplied by the sample provider, not from assay-based typing.

Each collaborating institution followed its own protocols to collect whole blood in K2EDTA tubes. For TCRbeta analysis, collaborators shipped samples in one of three forms: frozen whole blood, isolated PBMCs, or DNA extracted from either of those sample types. In regard to this clone: Its antigen remains unidentified. The sample holds no much larger clone one base away, and base qualities are not on file.

Spanning cysteine to phenylalanine, the CDR3 consists of 16 amino acids. Of the read, only the CDR3 DNA is kept; its 48 bases are in frame from base 1. CDR1 and CDR2, looked up from the germline V gene, are SGHAT and FQNNGV. Germline trimming: 5 bases from V, 4 bases from J; junction bases outside gene matches: 10. TCRbeta CDR3 regions were amplified from genomic DNA using the immunoSEQ Assay, a bias-controlled multiplex PCR. The authors' analysis ran thus. Nucleated cell counts per sample were estimated from amplification of reference gene primers within the assay. To quantify the absolute abundance of each unique TCRbeta CDR3 rearrangement, sequence reads were collapsed and filtered. Productive Simpson clonality was computed per sample as the square root of Simpson's diversity index over productive rearrangements. As stored in TCRdb, this immuneACCESS dataset retains in-frame rearrangements with V and J assigned. A fraction of the clones does not appear; measured against another copy, unresolved V genes explain less than half of the discrepancy, and the remainder lacks a known reason. V and J calls and clone size are as listed in that table; D and trimming were resolved from the DNA. This sample has 60,000 to 90,000 clones in its table, and more than 60% of those were observed once. The ten largest account for approximately 20% of the sample.

Overall study results and their limits: The quantity of clinical and demographic metadata differed by source and by participant and was supplied without curation.

The receptor comes from a man in his sixties with acute or convalescent COVID-19. Material for sequencing was peripheral blood. The chain is made from TRBV11-2 and TRBJ2-7, with 11 bases in between that match TRBD1. The CDR3 is CASSTGWGTGGYEQYF. The sequenced DNA: TGTGCCAGCAGCACTGGGTGGGGGACAGGGGGGTACGAGCAGTACTTC.